The 18 T cell receptor beta chains below come from one sample, sequenced in a study of blood T cell repertoires in COVID-19. Some clones are missing from TCRdb's copy, which holds only in-frame ones; the method was immunoSEQ multiplex PCR. The table includes about 28,000 clones, roughly 87% detected once. Material for sequencing was peripheral blood. The origin of the receptors is a man in his fifties or sixties with active COVID-19.

This chain joins TRBV19 and TRBJ2-7; 11 bases align to TRBD2. J lost 7 bases, V lost 4 bases, and 9 bases had no gene match. Germline assignment: CDR1 LNHDA and CDR2 SQIVND (reference sequence). The CDR3 runs to 15 residues. As DNA, the CDR3 is TGTGCCAGTAGTAAAACGACTAGCGGGACCGGGGAGCAGTACTTC. Its translation: CASSKTTSGTGEQYF.

The J gene is TRBJ2-7, the V gene TRBV3-1 (or the pseudogene TRBV3-2); TRBD2 aligns across 7 bases. V lost 4 bases, J lost 1 base, and 4 bases stayed unmatched. The CDR3 is 14 amino acids. Germline V CDR1 and CDR2: LGHDT, YNNKEL (reference sequence). The CDR3 reads CASSPRAGSYEQYF. The CDR3 nucleotides are TGTGCCAGCAGCCCCCGAGCGGGATCCTACGAGCAGTACTTC.

The chain recombines TRBV5-1 with TRBJ1-3; 9 bases map to TRBD1. V was clipped by 5 bases and J by 2 bases; unmatched bases: 2. The germline CDR1 and CDR2 sequences are SGHRS and YFSETQ. This CDR3 region has 14 residues. The CDR3, as DNA: TGCGCCAGCAGTTGGACAGGGGCTGGAAACACCATATATTTT. Residues: CASSWTGAGNTIYF.

The rearrangement links TRBV6-2 or TRBV6-3 to TRBJ1-2; 9 nucleotides align to TRBD1. After removal of 5 bases from V and 5 bases from J, the junction contained 6 bases not matched to a gene. CDR3 length: 14 amino acids. Germline V gives CDR1 MNHEY, CDR2 SVGEGT. The CDR3 region is CASSHRDRVYGYTF. CDR3 in DNA: TGTGCCAGCAGTCACCGGGACAGGGTTTATGGCTACACCTTC.

This chain links TRBV30 with TRBJ2-3; 8 nucleotides align to TRBD1. The germline V gene has CDR1 GTSNPN and CDR2 SVGIG (reference sequence). Trimming removed 5 bases from V and 3 bases from J; junction bases left unmatched: 4. The CDR3 sequence is 13 residues long. In DNA, the CDR3 is TGTGCCTGGGTGGGACAGGTTACAGATACGCAGTATTTT. The encoded protein is CAWVGQVTDTQYF.

The chain couples TRBV10-1 to TRBJ1-2, with D perhaps matching TRBD1 (6 bases). CDR1 is WNHNN and CDR2 is SYGVQD in the germline V gene (reference sequence). Trimming left V 6 bases short and J 0 bases short, with 8 bases between. The CDR3 has 13 amino acids. CDR3 region: CASSRGTNYGYTF. The CDR3 DNA sequence: TGCGCCAGCAGCAGGGGTACTAACTATGGCTACACCTTC.

The V gene is TRBV28, the J gene TRBJ2-1; tentatively, D is TRBD1 (7 bases). With 7 bases removed from V and 0 bases from J, the gap between germline ends came to 16 bases. The germline V gene has CDR1 MDHEN and CDR2 SYDVKM. This CDR3 is built from 16 residues. CDR3 in amino acids: CASTPPEGASYNEQFF. The CDR3 nucleotides read TGTGCCAGCACCCCCCCGGAGGGGGCCTCCTACAATGAGCAGTTCTTC.

This chain connects TRBV5-1 to TRBJ2-2; 15 bases fit TRBD2. This CDR3 region has 17 residues. V trimming: 6 bases; J trimming: 4 bases; junction bases outside the gene matches: 7. Germline CDR1 reads SGHRS; CDR2 reads YFSETQ. The CDR3 nucleotides are TGCGCCAGCACCCGGACTAGCGGGGGGGCCGGCACCGGGGAGCTGTTTTTT. It is translated as CASTRTSGGAGTGELFF.

The chain carries TRBV9 and TRBJ2-6, with 7 positions matching TRBD1. V was pared by 2 bases and J by 2 bases, with 1 base of the junction left unmatched. This CDR3 has 15 amino acids. Germline lookup yields CDR1 SGDLS and CDR2 YYNGEE. CDR3 region: CASSVTGAGANVLTF. For the CDR3, the DNA is TGTGCCAGCAGCGTCACAGGGGCTGGGGCCAACGTCCTGACTTTC.

The chain links TRBV10-3 to TRBJ1-6; 7 bases are shared with TRBD1. In germline, CDR1 is ENHRY, CDR2 SYGVKD. Germline trimming cut 6 bases from V and 8 bases from J; bases unmatched to any gene: 4. There are 13 residues in the CDR3. The CDR3 loop is CAIRGQTDSPLHF. The CDR3 nucleotides are TGTGCCATCAGGGGACAGACCGATTCACCCCTCCACTTT.

The chain has TRBV6-5 and TRBJ1-2; TRBD1 matches at 7 bases. The germline V gene has CDR1 MNHEY and CDR2 SVGAGI. The ends lost 6 bases at V and 6 bases at J; junction bases unmatched: 7. The CDR3 spans 13 residues. This CDR3 is CASRSTGEDGYTF. DNA for the CDR3: TGTGCCAGCAGATCCACAGGGGAGGATGGCTACACCTTC.

This clone is categorized as medium-sized. Other DNA variants within this sample encode the same CDR3. This chain uses TRBV15 with TRBJ1-5; D remains unclear. This CDR3 region has 14 residues. V dropped 5 bases and J dropped 4 bases, with 12 bases sitting between them. Germline-derived CDR1 and CDR2 are LNHNV and YYDKDF (reference sequence). The CDR3 protein is CATSDSLGNQPQHF. Written as DNA, the CDR3 is TGTGCCACCAGCGACTCCTTGGGTAATCAGCCCCAGCATTTT. Based on the CDR3 plus reference TRBV15 and TRBJ1-5, the full variable domain is DAMVIQNPRYQVTQFGKPVTLSCSQTLNHNVMYWYQQKSSQAPKLLFHYYDKDFNNEADTPDNFQSRRPNTSFCFLDIRSPGLGDTAMYLCATSDSLGNQPQHFGDGTRLSIL.

This chain links TRBV28 with TRBJ1-6, with 7 bases identical to TRBD1. The V gene's germline CDR1 is MDHEN and CDR2 SYDVKM. Losses at the gene ends were 2 bases for V and 5 bases for J; bases not matched to a gene: 3. CDR3 length: 15 amino acids. The CDR3 coding sequence is TGTGCCAGCAGTTTAGGAGGGACAGATAATTCACCCCTCCACTTT. Translation gives CASSLGGTDNSPLHF.

The chain uses TRBV30 and TRBJ2-2, with 7 bases that match TRBD1. Germline assignment: CDR1 GTSNPN and CDR2 SVGIG (reference sequence). J gave up 2 bases and V 3 bases, and 3 bases lay outside the gene matches. CDR3 length: 14 amino acids. CDR3 residues: CAWRQGINTGELFF. The CDR3 coding sequence is TGTGCCTGGAGACAGGGGATAAACACCGGGGAGCTGTTTTTT. Using reference TRBV30 and TRBJ2-2 for the parts outside the CDR3, the full variable domain is SQTIHQWPATLVQPVGSPLSLECTVEGTSNPNLYWYRQAAGRGLQLLFYSVGIGQISSEVPQNLSASRPQDRQFILSSKKLLLSDSGFYLCAWRQGINTGELFFGEGSRLTVL.

The chain joins TRBV19 to TRBJ1-3, with a tentative D call TRBD1 (6 bases). Germline CDR1 and CDR2: LNHDA and SQIVND (reference sequence). This CDR3 is built from 14 residues. For the CDR3, the DNA is TGTGCAGTAAAAAACACAGGGAAGAGAAACACCATATATTTT. As protein: CAVKNTGKRNTIYF. Full variable domain (outside the CDR3, taken from reference TRBV19 and TRBJ1-3): DGGITQSPKYLFRKEGQNVTLSCEQNLNHDAMYWYRQDPGQGLRLIYYSQIVNDFQKGDIAEGYSVSREKKESFPLTVTSAQKNPTAFYLCAVKNTGKRNTIYFGEGSWLTVV.

The CDR3 DNA sequence: TGTGCCAGTAGTGCCCGACTTGAATCCAATGAGCAGTTCTTC. As protein: CASSARLESNEQFF. V usage is TRBV19 and J usage is TRBJ2-1; D unresolved. This CDR3 region has 14 residues. V gave up 5 bases and J gave up 6 bases, with 14 bases separating them. Germline values: CDR1 LNHDA, CDR2 SQIVND (reference sequence).

The chain couples TRBV24-1 to TRBJ2-3, with 9 bases that match TRBD2. The germline CDR1 and CDR2 sequences are KGHDR and SFDVKD. Trimming removed 5 bases from V and 2 bases from J; junction bases left unmatched: 4. The CDR3 is 15 residues long. This CDR3 reads CATSGSGGPTDTQYF. DNA of the CDR3: TGTGCCACCAGTGGTAGCGGGGGCCCCACAGATACGCAGTATTTT.

The V gene is TRBV7-9, the J gene TRBJ1-6, with TRBD1 matching over 8 bases. Germline CDR1 SEHNR, CDR2 FQNEAQ (reference sequence). V was pared by 6 bases and J by 9 bases, with 7 bases of the junction left unmatched. The length of the CDR3 is 14 residues. CDR3 loop: CASSMTGDGSPLHF. Here the CDR3 DNA reads TGTGCCAGCAGTATGACAGGGGACGGTTCACCCCTCCACTTT.